This passage covers 10 T cell receptor beta chains from one sample sequenced in a study of blood T cell repertoires in COVID-19. Sequencing was performed with immunoSEQ multiplex PCR; in TCRdb, only in-frame clones are kept and a portion is missing. The sample shows about 400,000 clones, roughly 90% of them seen only once. Sequencing was carried out using PBMCs or T cells enriched from blood (not recorded which). These receptors came from a woman in her 40s with acute COVID-19.

The chain joins TRBV5-1 to TRBJ1-3; D is possibly TRBD1 (6 bases). Germline loops: CDR1 SGHRS, CDR2 YFSETQ. The CDR3 runs 15 residues. The ends were cut back, 5 bases at V and 2 bases at J, with 14 bases in the middle. CDR3 DNA: TGCGCCAGCAGTCAACAGGGTCAACCTGGAAACACCATATATTTT. Translation gives CASSQQGQPGNTIYF. The whole variable domain, filled in from reference TRBV5-1 and TRBJ1-3, reads KAGVTQTPRYLIKTRGQQVTLSCSPISGHRSVSWYQQTPGQGLQFLFEYFSETQRNKGNFPGRFSGRQFSNSRSEMNVSTLELGDSALYLCASSQQGQPGNTIYFGEGSWLTVV.

The rearrangement joins TRBV6-1 to TRBJ2-1, with 7 nucleotides matching TRBD1. Losses at the gene ends were 2 bases for V and 9 bases for J; bases not matched to a gene: 10. Germline V gene data show CDR1 as MNHNS and CDR2 as SASEGT. CDR3 size: 15 residues. Here the CDR3 reads CASSESVGGPFEQFF. The CDR3, as DNA: TGTGCCAGCAGTGAATCTGTAGGGGGCCCCTTTGAGCAGTTCTTC.

This chain joins TRBV30 and TRBJ2-7; 12 nucleotides line up with TRBD1. V shed 5 bases, J shed 5 bases, and the junction held 7 bases outside the gene matches. Germline V lookup: CDR1 GTSNPN, CDR2 SVGIG (reference sequence). The CDR3 spans 14 residues. For the CDR3, the DNA is TGTGCCTGGCACCCCGGGACAGGGGGCAACGAGCAGTACTTC. Protein product: CAWHPGTGGNEQYF.

This rearrangement joins TRBV29-1 to TRBJ2-1; 8 bases are shared with TRBD1. This CDR3 is built from 15 residues. V was pared by 1 base and J by 10 bases, with 12 bases of the junction left unmatched. Germline V gene lookup returns CDR1 SQVTM and CDR2 ANQGSEA. The CDR3 sequence is CSVEAQGALISEQFF. DNA of the CDR3: TGCAGCGTTGAAGCTCAGGGGGCACTAATATCCGAGCAGTTCTTC.

The chain employs TRBV27 and TRBJ1-4; maybe TRBD1 (5 bases). V was pared by 2 bases and J by 7 bases, with 11 bases between. Per the germline V gene, CDR1 is MNHEY and CDR2 is SMNVEV (reference sequence). This CDR3 is 14 amino acids long. The CDR3 region has the DNA TGTGCCAGCAGTTTAGATGGGGCAAGTGAAAAACTGTTTTTT. The encoded protein is CASSLDGASEKLFF. Full variable domain (rest looked up from reference TRBV27 and TRBJ1-4): EAQVTQNPRYLITVTGKKLTVTCSQNMNHEYMSWYRQDPGLGLRQIYYSMNVEVTDKGDVPEGYKVSRKEKRNFPLILESPSPNQTSLYFCASSLDGASEKLFFGSGTQLSVL.

V and J are TRBV20-1 and TRBJ1-1, with D unresolved. CDR1 is DFQATT and CDR2 is SNEGSKA in the germline V gene (reference sequence). Trimming took 3 bases from V and 3 from J, leaving 5 bases between them. The CDR3 has 11 amino acids. CDR3 in DNA: TGCAGTGCTAGCCGGGACACTGAAGCTTTCTTT. It is translated as CSASRDTEAFF.

The chain is built from TRBV10-3 and TRBJ2-2, with D possibly matching TRBD1 (5 bases). The germline V and J ends were trimmed by 3 bases and 4 bases, with 12 bases remaining between them. CDR1 ENHRY and CDR2 SYGVKD come from the germline V gene. This CDR3 region has 15 residues. This CDR3 is CAISDSPTVTGELFF. The CDR3 region has the DNA TGTGCCATCAGTGATTCCCCGACAGTCACCGGGGAGCTGTTTTTT.

V gene TRBV4-1 combines with J gene TRBJ1-4; maybe TRBD1 (5 bases). Trimming stripped 0 bases from V and 12 bases from J, with 14 bases between. CDR3 length: 14 amino acids. The germline CDR1 and CDR2 sequences are MGHRA and YSYEKL. DNA of the CDR3: TGCGCCAGCAGCCAAGATTCGGGGGGGGACGAACTGTTTTTT. Protein sequence: CASSQDSGGDELFF.

This clone was found a few times. The chain carries TRBV4-1 and TRBJ1-1; no definite D call. The length of the CDR3 is 14 residues. Trimming took off 0 bases at V and 10 bases at J, with 15 bases between the two ends. Germline CDR1 MGHRA, CDR2 YSYEKL. The CDR3 loop is CASSQDGRIEGAFF. CDR3 sequence (DNA): TGCGCCAGCAGCCAAGATGGACGCATTGAGGGAGCTTTCTTT.

V and J are TRBV5-1 and TRBJ2-3; D is undetermined. The V end lost 5 bases, the J end lost 1 base, and 11 bases lay between the germline ends. This CDR3 is 14 amino acids long. The V gene's germline CDR1 is SGHRS and CDR2 YFSETQ. CDR3 bases: TGCGCCAGCAGGGAATACGAGGGCACAGATACGCAGTATTTT. This gives the protein CASREYEGTDTQYF.